These 18 T cell receptor beta chains were sequenced from one sample in a study of blood T cell repertoires in COVID-19. TCRdb keeps only in-frame clones here, not all; method: immunoSEQ multiplex PCR. Of approximately 240,000 clones in the sample, about 85% were seen once. What was sequenced was peripheral blood. These receptors all come from an older woman who had recovered from COVID-19.

The chain links TRBV5-4 to TRBJ2-5; 10 bases agree with TRBD2. V dropped 4 bases and J dropped 1; count of bases not matched to a gene: 10. CDR1 and CDR2 from the germline V gene are SGHNT and YYREEE (reference sequence). The CDR3 runs 17 residues. CDR3 sequence reads: CASSKLFSGGPQETQYF. The DNA for the CDR3 is TGTGCCAGCAGCAAGCTTTTTAGCGGGGGGCCCCAAGAGACCCAGTACTTC.

The chain employs TRBV5-1 and TRBJ1-1; no reliable D call. V was pared by 2 bases and J by 4 bases, with 9 bases between. CDR3 length: 13 residues. CDR1 is SGHRS, CDR2 YFSETQ, per germline. CDR3 nucleotide sequence: TGCGCCAGCAGCTTTGAGGGTGGCACTGAAGCTTTCTTT. It specifies CASSFEGGTEAFF.

The chain employs TRBV9 and TRBJ2-3; TRBD1 agrees at 8 bases. The CDR3 has 13 residues. In germline, CDR1 is SGDLS, CDR2 YYNGEE. V lost 3 bases, J lost 10 bases, and 7 bases stayed unmatched. The CDR3 sequence is CASSAGGDAAQYF. CDR3 in DNA: TGTGCCAGCAGCGCAGGGGGCGACGCTGCGCAGTATTTT.

The chain couples TRBV5-6 to TRBJ2-1, with D perhaps TRBD2 (6 bases). Germline V CDR1 and CDR2: SGHDT, YYEEEE. V was cut by 4 bases and J by 5 bases, with 16 bases left in between. The CDR3 length is 15 residues. CDR3 sequence: CASSPGGGTNNEQFF. The DNA for the CDR3 is TGTGCCAGCAGCCCCGGGGGTGGCACCAACAATGAGCAGTTCTTC.

The gene calls are TRBV25-1 and TRBJ2-7; 8 positions agree with TRBD1. The germline V gene has CDR1 MGHDK and CDR2 SYGVNS. The CDR3 loop spans 12 amino acids. Germline trimming cut 10 bases from V and 5 bases from J; bases unmatched to any gene: 7. The CDR3 is CATPYRGDEQYF. DNA for the CDR3: TGTGCCACCCCGTACAGGGGGGACGAGCAGTACTTC.

Note on this clone: The sample has other DNA sequences that encode this CDR3 too. The CDR3 sequence is CASSLGTYEQYF. CDR3 nucleotide sequence: TGCGCCAGCAGCTTGGGCACTTACGAGCAGTACTTC. The genes are TRBV5-1 and TRBJ2-7; D uncertain. The germline V and J ends were trimmed by 0 bases and 4 bases, with 5 bases remaining between them. The CDR3 sequence is 12 residues long. CDR1 is SGHRS and CDR2 is YFSETQ in the germline V gene.

The J gene is TRBJ1-2, the V gene TRBV10-3; TRBD1 might be the D (5 bases). Trimming took 3 bases from V and 2 from J, leaving 16 bases between them. Per germline, CDR1 ENHRY and CDR2 SYGVKD. This CDR3 is 16 amino acids long. The CDR3 DNA follows: TGTGCCATCAGTGATTTGGGTCAGGGCCTAAACTATGGCTACACCTTC. This encodes CAISDLGQGLNYGYTF.

The chain recombines TRBV3-1 (or the pseudogene TRBV3-2) with TRBJ1-4, with a tentative D call TRBD1 (6 bases). V was shortened by 3 bases and J by 7 bases, with 15 bases between the two germline ends. This CDR3 is built from 15 residues. The germline V gene has CDR1 LGHDT and CDR2 YNNKEL (reference sequence). CDR3 nucleotides: TGTGCCAGCAGCCACCTAGACAGGACCCCTGAAAAACTGTTTTTT. Protein product: CASSHLDRTPEKLFF.

In this sample, this clone turned up once. This chain joins TRBV27 and TRBJ2-7; weak D call: TRBD1 (5 bases). This CDR3 contains 13 residues. V was trimmed by 11 bases and J by 0 bases, leaving 14 bases between them. Germline CDR1 and CDR2: MNHEY and SMNVEV (reference sequence). CDR3 sequence reads: CAAGAPPSYEQYF. CDR3 nucleotides: TGTGCCGCTGGGGCCCCCCCCTCCTACGAGCAGTACTTC.

This chain links TRBV6-1 with TRBJ1-5, with unresolved D. This CDR3 is 15 amino acids long. CDR1 is MNHNS and CDR2 is SASEGT in the germline V gene. Trimming pared 2 bases from V and 0 bases from J, leaving 8 bases between. The CDR3 loop reads CASSELVSSNQPQHF. Written as DNA, the CDR3 is TGTGCCAGCAGTGAACTAGTGTCTAGCAATCAGCCCCAGCATTTT.

The rearrangement joins TRBV7-3 to TRBJ2-1; D may be TRBD2 (5 bases). The CDR3 loop spans 15 amino acids. Germline lookup yields CDR1 SGHTA and CDR2 FQGTGA. The germline V and J ends were trimmed by 5 bases and 4 bases, with 15 bases remaining between them. Here the CDR3 DNA reads TGTGCCAGCAGCCCTGTTCGGACGGGGTACAATGAGCAGTTCTTC. This encodes CASSPVRTGYNEQFF.

The rearrangement links TRBV5-1 to TRBJ2-5, with D possibly being TRBD2 (6 bases). Germline CDR1 reads SGHRS; CDR2 reads YFSETQ. V shed 3 bases and J shed 5 bases, with 14 bases lying between them. CDR3 size: 14 residues. The CDR3 sequence: CASSSTGAGETQYF. The CDR3 DNA reads as TGCGCCAGCAGCTCGACGGGAGCCGGGGAGACCCAGTACTTC.

This clone appeared a single time. V usage is TRBV5-1 and J usage is TRBJ1-6; 7 bases fit TRBD1. There are 16 residues in the CDR3. With V trimmed by 3 bases and J by 5 bases, 8 bases remained unmatched. Germline V gene sequence: CDR1 SGHRS, CDR2 YFSETQ. DNA for the CDR3: TGCGCCAGCAGCTCTACTACCGGGACAGATAATTCACCCCTCCACTTT. Its protein is CASSSTTGTDNSPLHF.

The chain uses TRBV6-2 or TRBV6-3 and TRBJ2-5; TRBD2 might be the D (6 bases). The V end was cut by 4 bases, the J end by 4 bases, with 10 bases between. The germline V gene has CDR1 MNHEY and CDR2 SVGEGT. The CDR3 consists of 13 residues. The CDR3, as DNA: TGTGCCAGCAGTTCCCACGGGGGAGAGACCCAGTACTTC. It specifies CASSSHGGETQYF.

CDR3 coding DNA: TGCAGCGTCTCCGGATCAAGGGGGCCGCCCACAGATACGCAGTATTTT. This sequence encodes CSVSGSRGPPTDTQYF. The chain recombines TRBV29-1 with TRBJ2-3, with 7 nucleotides matching TRBD1. This CDR3 spans 16 amino acids. The V segment lost 6 bases and the J segment 2 bases; nucleotides outside the gene matches: 14. The germline V gene encodes CDR1 SQVTM and CDR2 ANQGSEA.

In DNA form, the CDR3 reads TGTGCCAGCAGCGTAGTGTCAGGGTCGGACTCACCCCTCCACTTT. Amino acids: CASSVVSGSDSPLHF. V usage is TRBV9 and J usage is TRBJ1-6, with D perhaps matching TRBD1 (5 bases). This CDR3 contains 15 residues. The V end was cut by 0 bases, the J end by 10 bases, with 14 bases between. From germline, CDR1 is SGDLS and CDR2 YYNGEE.

The chain carries TRBV7-3 and TRBJ2-5; 9 bases agree with TRBD2. The CDR3 is 15 residues long. The junction had 5 bases not matched to a gene; V was cut back by 1 base and J by 5 bases. Germline CDR1 and CDR2: SGHTA and FQGTGA. This CDR3 reads CASSLMASGVETQYF. The CDR3 DNA sequence: TGTGCCAGCAGCTTAATGGCTAGCGGGGTGGAGACCCAGTACTTC.

The chain couples TRBV19 to TRBJ2-1, with 14 bases matching TRBD2. V was clipped by 7 bases and J by 9 bases; unmatched bases: 8. Germline assignment: CDR1 LNHDA and CDR2 SQIVND (reference sequence). There are 15 residues in the CDR3. The CDR3 DNA follows: TGTGCCAGTATCCGACTAGCGGGGGGGCTTGGTGAGCAGTTCTTC. Translated: CASIRLAGGLGEQFF.